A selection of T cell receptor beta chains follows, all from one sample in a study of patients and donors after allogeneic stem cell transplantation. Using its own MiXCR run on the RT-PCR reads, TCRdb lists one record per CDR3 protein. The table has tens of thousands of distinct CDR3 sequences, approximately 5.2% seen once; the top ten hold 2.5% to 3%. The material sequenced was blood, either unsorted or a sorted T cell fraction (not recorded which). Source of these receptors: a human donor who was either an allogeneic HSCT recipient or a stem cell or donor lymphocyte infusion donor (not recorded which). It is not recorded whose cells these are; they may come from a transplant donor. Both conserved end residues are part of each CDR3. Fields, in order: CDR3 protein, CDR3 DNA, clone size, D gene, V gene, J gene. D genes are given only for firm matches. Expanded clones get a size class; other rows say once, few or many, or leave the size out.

CASSSYERDTQYF	TGTGCCAGCAGTTCTTACGAACGGGATACGCAGTATTTT	.	.	TRBV2	TRBJ2-3
CSARPASGSRTDTQYF	TGCAGTGCGCGACCCGCTAGCGGGAGTAGGACAGATACGCAGTATTTT	many	TRBD2	TRBV20-1	TRBJ2-3
CASSPRTTGQNTEAFF	TGTGCCAGCTCACCAAGGACGACAGGACAAAACACTGAAGCTTTCTTT	many	.	TRBV18	TRBJ1-1
CASSRLGGALTGSGYTF	TGTGCCAGCAGTCGACTCGGAGGCGCCCTTACTGGGTCAGGCTACACCTTC	many	.	TRBV11-2	TRBJ1-2
CASSLYAGELFF	TGTGCCAGCAGTTTATACGCCGGGGAGCTGTTTTTT	many	.	TRBV27	TRBJ2-2
CASSSDGAYNSPLHF	TGTGCCAGCAGTTCTGACGGGGCCTATAATTCACCCCTCCACTTT	few	.	TRBV2	TRBJ1-6
CASSKRGQGATYSNQPQHF	TGTGCCAGCTCAAAAAGGGGACAGGGGGCAACGTATAGCAATCAGCCCCAGCATTTT	many	TRBD1	TRBV18	TRBJ1-5
CASQGLSGNTIYF	TGTGCCTCACAGGGCCTCTCTGGAAACACCATATATTTT	.	.	TRBV30	TRBJ1-3
CASSGSGAADTQYF	TGTGCCAGCAGTGGGTCGGGAGCGGCAGATACGCAGTATTTT	many	.	TRBV6-1	TRBJ2-3
CASSPSRGGRGNTIYF	TGTGCCAGCAGCCCAAGCCGAGGGGGGCGTGGAAACACCATATATTTT	few	.	TRBV7-9	TRBJ1-3
CASSVGWGRGLETQYF	TGTGCCAGCAGTGTGGGTTGGGGCAGGGGGCTCGAGACCCAGTACTTC	few	TRBD1	TRBV2	TRBJ2-5
CASSEEGGGEPDTQYF	TGTGCCAGCAGTGAAGAGGGTGGCGGGGAGCCCGATACGCAGTATTTT	many	.	TRBV2	TRBJ2-3
CASSLWGLPDSPLHF	TGTGCCAGCAGCTTATGGGGACTCCCGGATTCACCCCTCCACTTT	many	.	TRBV7-9	TRBJ1-6
CASSQGLKETQYF	TGTGCCAGCAGCCAGGGCCTAAAAGAGACCCAGTACTTC	many	.	TRBV12-3/TRBV12-4	TRBJ2-5
CASSAGTGEAKLFF	TGTGCCAGCAGCGCCGGGACAGGGGAGGCAAAACTGTTTTTT	many	TRBD1	TRBV3-1	TRBJ1-4
CASSSLTSGSYNEQFF	TGCGCCAGCAGCTCCCTGACTAGCGGGAGTTACAATGAGCAGTTCTTC	many	TRBD2	TRBV5-1	TRBJ2-1
CASSLDGFYSNQPQHF	TGTGCCAGCAGTTTGGACGGGTTTTATAGCAATCAGCCCCAGCATTTT	many	.	TRBV11-2	TRBJ1-5
CASSLDYAGAYGYTF	TGTGCCAGCAGCTTAGATTATGCAGGAGCCTATGGCTACACCTTC	many	.	TRBV11-2	TRBJ1-2
CASSPPRVPGELFF	TGTGCCAGCAGCCCCCCCAGGGTCCCCGGGGAGCTGTTTTTT	few	.	TRBV7-8	TRBJ2-2
CASSRDYNSPLHF	TGTGCCAGCAGTCGGGATTATAATTCACCCCTCCACTTT	.	.	TRBV2	TRBJ1-6
CASSSDRENTIYF	TGTGCCAGCAGCTCCGACAGGGAGAACACCATATATTTT	many	TRBD1	TRBV7-3	TRBJ1-3
CASSQRLAGEQYF	TGCGCCAGCAGCCAGCGACTAGCAGGCGAGCAGTACTTC	many	TRBD2	TRBV5-1	TRBJ2-7
CASTTRGYYNEQFF	TGTGCCAGCACCACTAGGGGGTACTACAATGAGCAGTTCTTC	many	.	TRBV5-6	TRBJ2-1
CASSMRENTEAFF	TGTGCCAGTAGTATGAGGGAGAACACTGAAGCTTTCTTT	.	.	TRBV19	TRBJ1-1
CASSLRGSGGRTDTQYF	TGTGCCAGCAGCTTAAGAGGTAGCGGGGGGCGCACAGATACGCAGTATTTT	many	TRBD2	TRBV7-9	TRBJ2-3
CASSLVQGGDEQFF	TGTGCCAGCAGCTTGGTACAGGGTGGCGATGAGCAGTTCTTC	many	.	TRBV5-5	TRBJ2-1
CAIRPDGGLETQYF	TGTGCCATCAGACCGGACGGAGGATTGGAGACCCAGTACTTC	many	.	TRBV10-3	TRBJ2-5
CASSILDFQNYNEQFF	TGTGCCAGCTCCATTTTGGACTTTCAAAATTACAATGAGCAGTTCTTC	many	.	TRBV28	TRBJ2-1
CSAPGESVGGRENEQFF	TGCAGTGCCCCTGGGGAAAGTGTGGGGGGGCGGGAAAATGAGCAGTTCTTC	many	.	TRBV20-1	TRBJ2-1
CASSPQGAQGTGELFF	TGTGCCAGCAGCCCACAGGGGGCGCAAGGGACCGGGGAGCTGTTTTTT	few	TRBD1	TRBV14	TRBJ2-2
CASSFSNEQFF	TGCGCCAGCAGCTTTTCCAATGAGCAGTTCTTC	many	.	TRBV5-1	TRBJ2-1
CSVGQRELGNEQFF	TGCAGCGTTGGTCAGCGGGAGTTGGGCAATGAGCAGTTCTTC	many	TRBD2	TRBV29-1	TRBJ2-1
CASSVGTASGQPQHF	TGTGCCAGCAGCGTCGGGACAGCCTCGGGCCAGCCCCAGCATTTT	.	TRBD1	TRBV9	TRBJ1-5
CASSQAHYGYTF	TGTGCCAGCAGCCAAGCCCACTATGGCTACACCTTC	many	.	TRBV3-1	TRBJ1-2
CASSATRNTEAFF	TGTGCCAGCAGCGCTACTAGGAACACTGAAGCTTTCTTT	few	.	TRBV7-3	TRBJ1-1
CASSPTGQDNQPQHF	TGTGCCAGCAGCCCAACGGGACAGGACAATCAGCCCCAGCATTTT	.	TRBD1	TRBV12-3/TRBV12-4	TRBJ1-5
CASSDWVGTEAFF	TGTGCCAGCAGTGATTGGGTCGGCACTGAAGCTTTCTTT	many	.	TRBV2	TRBJ1-1
CASSPGQFNQPQHF	TGTGCCAGCAGTCCGGGACAGTTCAATCAGCCCCAGCATTTT	many	TRBD1	TRBV12-3/TRBV12-4	TRBJ1-5
CASSEFGRNTGELFF	TGTGCCAGCAGTGAATTTGGCAGAAACACCGGGGAGCTGTTTTTT	many	.	TRBV25-1	TRBJ2-2
CASSQEPGTTLGQYF	TGCGCCAGCAGCCAAGAACCCGGGACTACCCTCGGGCAGTACTTC	.	TRBD2	TRBV4-1	TRBJ2-7
CATSPRSAGGKNIQYF	TGTGCCACCAGCCCCCGCTCTGCGGGGGGCAAAAACATTCAGTACTTC	few	TRBD2	TRBV15	TRBJ2-4
CASSQREVTGELFF	TGCGCCAGCAGTCAGCGGGAGGTCACCGGGGAGCTGTTTTTT	few	TRBD2	TRBV5-1	TRBJ2-2